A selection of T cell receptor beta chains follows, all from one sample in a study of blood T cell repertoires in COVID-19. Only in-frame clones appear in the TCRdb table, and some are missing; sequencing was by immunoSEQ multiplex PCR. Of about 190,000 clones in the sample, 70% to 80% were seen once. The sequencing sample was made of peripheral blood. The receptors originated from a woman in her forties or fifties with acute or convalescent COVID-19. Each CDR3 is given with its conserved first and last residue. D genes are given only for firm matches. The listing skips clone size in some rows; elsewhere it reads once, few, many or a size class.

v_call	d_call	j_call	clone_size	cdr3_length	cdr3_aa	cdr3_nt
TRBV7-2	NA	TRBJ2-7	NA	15	CASSENGVAVHEQYF	TGTGCCAGCAGCGAGAACGGGGTAGCGGTCCACGAGCAGTACTTC
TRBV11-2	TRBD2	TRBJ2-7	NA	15	CASSLDGGAGDKQYF	TGTGCCAGCAGCTTAGACGGGGGGGCAGGGGATAAGCAGTACTTC
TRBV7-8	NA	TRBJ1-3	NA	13	CASSSGQGNTIYF	TGTGCCAGCAGCTCCGGACAGGGAAACACCATATATTTT
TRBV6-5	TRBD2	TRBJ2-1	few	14	CASRGLALGNEQFF	TGTGCCAGCAGGGGACTAGCATTGGGCAATGAGCAGTTCTTC
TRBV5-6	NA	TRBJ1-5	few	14	CASSLEREGQPQHF	TGTGCCAGCAGCTTGGAAAGGGAGGGCCAGCCCCAGCATTTT
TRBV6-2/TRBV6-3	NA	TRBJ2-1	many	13	CASSYGLYNEQFF	TGTGCCAGCAGTTACGGGCTTTACAATGAGCAGTTCTTC
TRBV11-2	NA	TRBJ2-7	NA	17	CASSPNPHRDPGHEQYF	TGTGCCAGCAGCCCTAACCCCCACAGGGATCCGGGCCACGAGCAGTACTTC
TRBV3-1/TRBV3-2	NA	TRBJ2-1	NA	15	CASSQGLAQYNEQFF	TGTGCCAGCAGCCAAGGGCTAGCCCAATACAATGAGCAGTTCTTC
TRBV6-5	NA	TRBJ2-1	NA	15	CASSQGSYLYDEQFF	TGTGCCAGCTCCCAGGGATCCTACCTTTATGATGAGCAGTTCTTC
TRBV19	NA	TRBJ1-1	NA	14	CASSIGQKNTEAFF	TGTGCCAGTAGTATTGGCCAGAAGAACACTGAAGCTTTCTTT
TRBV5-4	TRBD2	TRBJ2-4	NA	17	CASSRTPGLGVKNIQYF	TGTGCCAGCAGCCGCACCCCGGGACTAGGGGTCAAAAACATTCAGTACTTC
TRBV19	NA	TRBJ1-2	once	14	CASKPWTDNYGYTF	TGTGCCAGTAAGCCCTGGACTGACAACTATGGCTACACCTTC
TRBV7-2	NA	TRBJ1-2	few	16	CASSLGGRTINYGYTF	TGTGCCAGCAGCTTGGGAGGGCGGACTATTAACTATGGCTACACCTTC
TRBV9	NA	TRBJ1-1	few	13	CASSPARYTEAFF	TGTGCCAGCAGCCCAGCCAGGTACACTGAAGCTTTCTTT
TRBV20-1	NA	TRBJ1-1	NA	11	CSARDEVLAFF	TGCAGTGCTAGAGATGAGGTATTAGCTTTCTTT
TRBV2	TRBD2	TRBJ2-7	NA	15	CASSAGGGSFYEQYF	TGTGCCAGCAGTGCGGGTGGCGGGAGTTTCTACGAGCAGTACTTC
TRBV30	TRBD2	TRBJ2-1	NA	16	CAWSSIAGASYNEQFF	TGTGCCTGGAGTTCAATAGCGGGAGCTTCTTACAATGAGCAGTTCTTC
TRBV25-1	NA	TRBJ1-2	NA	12	CASTSDSYGYTF	TGTGCCAGCACCTCCGACAGCTATGGCTACACCTTC
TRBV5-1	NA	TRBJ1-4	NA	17	CASSLGPTGEVNEKLFF	TGCGCCAGCAGCTTGGGACCCACGGGGGAAGTTAATGAAAAACTGTTTTTT
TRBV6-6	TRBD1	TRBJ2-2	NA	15	CASSWGQGDTGELFF	TGTGCCAGCAGTTGGGGACAGGGAGACACCGGGGAGCTGTTTTTT
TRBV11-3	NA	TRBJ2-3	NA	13	CASSLEGADTQYF	TGTGCCAGCAGCTTAGAAGGAGCAGATACGCAGTATTTT
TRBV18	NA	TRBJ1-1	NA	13	CASSTDQVTEAFF	TGTGCCAGCTCGACAGACCAGGTGACCGAAGCTTTCTTT
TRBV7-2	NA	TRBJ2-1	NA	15	CASSLPGLAPYEQFF	TGTGCCAGCAGCTTGCCGGGACTGGCCCCGTATGAGCAGTTCTTC
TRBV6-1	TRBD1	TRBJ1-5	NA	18	CASSEHPPGTGSNQPQHF	TGTGCCAGCAGTGAACACCCTCCCGGGACAGGTTCGAATCAGCCCCAGCATTTT
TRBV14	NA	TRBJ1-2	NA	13	CASSRDWAEGYTF	TGTGCCAGCAGCCGAGATTGGGCTGAGGGCTACACCTTC
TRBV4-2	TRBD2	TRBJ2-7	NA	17	CASSQDLLAGGGYEQYF	TGTGCCAGCAGCCAAGATTTGTTAGCGGGGGGCGGGTACGAGCAGTACTTC
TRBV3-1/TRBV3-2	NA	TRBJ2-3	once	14	CASSQDKRTDTQYF	TGTGCCAGCAGCCAAGATAAGAGGACAGATACGCAGTATTTT
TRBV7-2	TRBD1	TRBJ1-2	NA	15	CASSFDRGRAYGYTF	TGTGCCAGCAGTTTTGACAGGGGGCGGGCCTATGGCTACACCTTC
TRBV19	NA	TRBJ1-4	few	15	CASSPRQASIEKLFF	TGTGCCAGTAGTCCCCGACAGGCCAGCATTGAAAAACTGTTTTTT
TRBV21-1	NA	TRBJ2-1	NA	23	CASTSLQGAKVAGCPSSYNEQFF	TGTGCCAGCACCTCACTACAGGGGGCTAAGGTAGCGGGATGCCCGAGCTCCTACAATGAGCAGTTCTTC
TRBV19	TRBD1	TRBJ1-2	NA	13	CASSITDRAGYTF	TGTGCCAGTAGTATCACCGACAGGGCTGGCTACACCTTC
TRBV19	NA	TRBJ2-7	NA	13	CASSAGLRYEQYF	TGTGCCAGTAGCGCAGGGCTCCGCTACGAGCAGTACTTC
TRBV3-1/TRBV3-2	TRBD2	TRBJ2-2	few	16	CASSQGLAANTGELFF	TGTGCCAGCAGCCAAGGGCTAGCGGCGAACACCGGGGAGCTGTTTTTT
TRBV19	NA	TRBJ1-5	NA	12	CASSNRRETQHF	TGTGCCAGTAGTAATAGGAGGGAAACCCAGCATTTT
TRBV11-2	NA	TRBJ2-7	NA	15	CASSYRGGLSYEQYF	TGTGCCAGCAGCTACCGTGGGGGCCTTTCCTACGAGCAGTACTTC
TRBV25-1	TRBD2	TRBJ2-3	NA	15	CASSGIGGAGDTQYF	TGTGCCAGCAGTGGGATTGGGGGAGCGGGGGATACGCAGTATTTT
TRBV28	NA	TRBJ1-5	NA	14	CASRPTGSVQPQHF	TGTGCCAGCCGTCCGACAGGATCGGTTCAGCCCCAGCATTTT